This T cell receptor (beta chain) comes out of a study of blood T cell repertoires in COVID-19. This table comes from immunoSEQ multiplex PCR, and its TCRdb copy is limited to in-frame clones, with some not included. The sample yields about 150,000 clones, 70% to 85% seen once. This clone was observed a single time. Trimming took 0 bases from V and 7 from J, leaving 7 bases between them. The CDR3 contains 12 residues. From germline, CDR1 is SGHTA and CDR2 FQGNSA. The receptor comes from a woman between 45 and 65 years old with acute or convalescent COVID-19. Sequenced input: peripheral blood. The chain links TRBV7-2 to TRBJ2-7; the D is unclear. The CDR3 sequence: CASSLAGLEQYF. The DNA of the CDR3 is TGTGCCAGCAGCTTAGCCGGTTTGGAGCAGTACTTC.